The sequence of this T cell receptor (beta chain) was determined in a study of CD8 T cells in ankylosing spondylitis. Findings of the study overall: Blood of patients with ankylosing spondylitis appeared to be characterized by a TCR beta motif of several highly homologous variants.

With 4 bases removed from V and 0 bases from J, the gap between germline ends came to 13 bases. Germline loops: CDR1 MGHRA, CDR2 YSYEKL. The CDR3 has 16 amino acids. Notes on this clonotype: Its antigen remains unknown.

TCRdb redid the calling of the 5' RACE reads with MiXCR, one entry per CDR3 protein. The sample includes 200,000 to 250,000 distinct CDR3 sequences, 18% of them seen just once. The receptor was isolated from a male donor with ankylosing spondylitis. The sequenced sample consisted of blood, either unsorted or a sorted T cell fraction (not recorded which). The chain carries TRBV4-1 and TRBJ1-3; D not certain. CDR3 amino acids: CASSPRGESSGNTIYF. As DNA, the CDR3 is TGCGCCAGCAGCCCCCGCGGGGAATCCTCTGGAAACACCATATATTTT.